The T cell receptor beta chain described here comes from a study of patients and donors after allogeneic stem cell transplantation. Unmatched junction bases numbered 3, after V lost 2 bases and J lost 3 bases. The CDR3 runs to 14 residues. CDR1 is MNHEY and CDR2 is SVGEGT in the germline V gene. TCRdb re-called the RT-PCR reads with MiXCR, one entry per CDR3 protein. The sample yields more than 850,000 distinct CDR3 sequences, under 20% seen once. Sequencing used blood, either unsorted or a sorted T cell fraction (not recorded which). This chain connects TRBV6-2 or TRBV6-3 to TRBJ1-2, with TRBD1 matching 7 bases. This TCR came from a human donor who was either an allogeneic HSCT recipient or a stem cell or donor lymphocyte infusion donor (not recorded which). It is not recorded whose cells these are; they may come from a transplant donor. The CDR3 nucleotides are TGTGCCAGCAGTTACCTCGACAGGGACTATGGCTACACCTTC. The encoded protein is CASSYLDRDYGYTF.